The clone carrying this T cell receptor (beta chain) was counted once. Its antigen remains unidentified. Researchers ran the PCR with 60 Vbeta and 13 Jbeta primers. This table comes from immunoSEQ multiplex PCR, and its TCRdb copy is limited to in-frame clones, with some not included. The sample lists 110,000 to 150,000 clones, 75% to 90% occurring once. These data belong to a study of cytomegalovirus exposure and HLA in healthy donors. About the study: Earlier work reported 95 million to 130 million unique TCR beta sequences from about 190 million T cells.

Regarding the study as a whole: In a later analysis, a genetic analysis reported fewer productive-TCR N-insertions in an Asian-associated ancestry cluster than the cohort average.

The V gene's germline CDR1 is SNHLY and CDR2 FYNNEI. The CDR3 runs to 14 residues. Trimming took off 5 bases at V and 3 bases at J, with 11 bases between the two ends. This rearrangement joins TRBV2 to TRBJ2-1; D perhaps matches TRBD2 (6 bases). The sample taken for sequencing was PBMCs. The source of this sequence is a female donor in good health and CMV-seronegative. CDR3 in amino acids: CASSRAGIYNEQFF. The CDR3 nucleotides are TGTGCCAGCAGTCGAGCGGGCATCTACAATGAGCAGTTCTTC.